This T cell receptor beta chain was sequenced in a study of Tregs in tolerant kidney transplant recipients (dated 2019 in TCRdb). Background on the whole study: The study used TCRbeta sequencing to identify donor-specific regulatory T cells before combined kidney and bone marrow transplantation, then tracked those cells after transplant. TCRbeta repertoire sequencing was used in a few healthy controls to compare several ways of expanding Tregs specific for an allogeneic donor.

Unmatched junction bases come to 6, with V trimmed by 6 bases and J by 5 bases. Via the germline V gene, CDR1 is ENHRY and CDR2 SYGVKD. Measured from the cysteine to the phenylalanine, the CDR3 is 14 residues long. Only the CDR3 portion is preserved as DNA: 42 bases, with reading frame beginning at the first base. Thawed PBMCs were FACS-sorted into unstimulated Tregs (CD4+CD25+CD127-), CD4+ non-Tregs (CD4+CD25-), CD4 cells and CD8 cells. Before Treg sorting, thawed PBMCs were rested overnight at 37°C with approximately 190 IU/ml IL-2. Blood from healthy controls was obtained either from healthy volunteers or as purchased buffy coats. Healthy control blood was separated into PBMCs by Ficoll density gradient and cryopreserved, and patient PBMCs were collected both before and after transplant. Paper-wide results and their limitations: Expanding Tregs with activated donor B cells appeared to identify the most biologically relevant and donor-specific TCRbeta repertoire. Although technical replication error seemed to be minimal, the question of biological reproducibility was not addressed directly. The study was limited by small patient numbers, and the findings need validation in larger populations and under other immunosuppression protocols.

Genomic DNA was extracted from sorted cells with the QIAGEN DNeasy Blood and Tissue Kit for TCRbeta CDR3 sequencing. High-throughput TCRbeta CDR3 sequencing was carried out commercially through immunoSEQ, with PCR amplification with bias correction and internal controls included. The study's own analysis went as follows. A unique productive TCRbeta sequence was defined by the CDR3 nucleotide sequence when primers matched, and otherwise by the CDR3 amino acid sequence together with the Vbeta and Jbeta genes. Sorting error was corrected by removing sequences shared between sorted populations at a frequency ratio of 2:1 or less, and the remaining shared sequences were assigned to the higher population. Sequences were defined as donor-reactive when expanded at least 5-fold in CFSE-low cells versus unstimulated cells and present at a frequency of at least 0.01% in CFSE-low cells. Jensen-Shannon divergence calculated on the top 100 TCRbeta sequences ranked by frequency was used to measure repertoire divergence. For any sample with multiple sequencing runs, sorting error was corrected in each run separately before the runs were pooled. The table comes from immuneACCESS by way of TCRdb, which keeps in-frame sequences with V and J called. Part of the clones is missing from these tables; in studies checked, under half for an unresolved V gene and the rest for unknown reasons. The DNA gave D and trimming, while V, J and clone size come from that table. The sample table shows about 20,000 clones, and around 82% are seen once. More than 2% of the sample goes to the ten largest clones.

On this clone: Its antigen remains undetermined. The record has no base qualities; no much larger clone is one base away.

Source material: Tregs from blood. The chain couples TRBV10-3 to TRBJ2-1; 8 middle bases align to TRBD1. The sequence was obtained from a human donor in good health. The CDR3 is CAISTGTGDNEQFF. In nucleotide form, the sequence is TGTGCCATCAGCACCGGGACAGGAGACAATGAGCAGTTCTTC.